This TCR beta chain was sequenced during a study of monozygotic twins with inflammatory bowel disease (dated by TCRdb to the late 2010s). With regard to the full study: A total of some 30 monozygotic twin pairs were included in the full study, comprising nine German pairs (four IBD-concordant, five IBD-discordant) and 19 IBD-discordant Danish pairs. Each individual had, on average, about 151 000 unique TCRalpha sequences and 181 000 unique TCRbeta sequences available for analysis. The search for disease-associated traits relied mainly on comparing, within discordant pairs, IBD patients with their genetically identical healthy co-twins. What the research found in general, with its limitations: A decrease in TCRbeta repertoire diversity, as measured by inverse Simpson index, was observed in IBD patients compared with their healthy co-twins. No single strong signal or clonotype linked to IBD turned up in the results, so the idea that one exists was not supported. Concordant and discordant twins showed no difference in repertoire similarity, possibly because of limited statistical power. Differing immunosuppressive treatments among patients may have added background noise and inter-individual variability to the repertoires. Fewer clonotypes were shared with other individuals by IBD patients than by healthy twins, most markedly in patients showing signs of disease activity. Distinction between different T cell subtypes could not be achieved in the analysis.

From each donor, a roughly 2.3 ml peripheral blood sample was collected into PAXgene tubes and stored at -80 degrees C. Total RNA was isolated from whole blood with the PAXgene blood miRNA kit on an automated QIAcube, without T cell sorting. Peripheral blood from monozygotic twin pairs who were concordant or discordant for inflammatory bowel disease underwent deep TCRalpha and TCRbeta repertoire profiling using unique molecular barcoding. Smoking habits were recorded for all twin pairs, and each individual was classified as a current, former or never smoker. Reading from cysteine to phenylalanine, the CDR3 counts 15 amino acids. Only the protein is available. CDR1 KGHSH and CDR2 LQKENI are derived from the germline V gene. With respect to this clonotype: No antigen is known for it.

Library generation was performed with 5' RACE. The input for every TCR library was 3500 ng of total RNA. cDNA was synthesized with SMARTScribe reverse transcriptase in eight separate reactions per sample. Unique molecular identifiers containing a 6-nucleotide sample barcode were introduced through template switching during cDNA synthesis. TCRalpha and TCRbeta cDNA was amplified in two nested PCRs of about 16 and 10 cycles, and bead purification was carried out after each PCR. Before amplification, the cDNA was treated with uracil DNA-glycosylase and purified using the QIAquick PCR purification kit. The second PCR added Illumina TruSeq-compatible adapters along with sample-specific barcodes. TapeStation and Qubit were used to check library quality and concentration, and 5 to 6.5 ng of each library was pooled. Pooled libraries were sequenced on an Illumina HiSeq2500 single-index Rapid Run with 2 x 100 bp reads and custom sequencing primers. In the authors' own workflow: PCR and sequencing errors were corrected by UMI-based consensus assembly using MiGEC version 1.2.6. MiXCR version 2.1.1 handled V(D)J alignment, clonotype assembly and CDR3 extraction. To normalise gene usage, clonotype sharing and MAIT/NKT TCR abundance, the analysis used the top 1000, 10 000 and 20 000 clonotypes per sample. Diversity was computed as the inverse Simpson index with the vegan R package after downsampling to 27 000 UMIs. Paired Mann-Whitney U tests on discordant twin pairs were used, with Benjamini-Hochberg multiple-testing correction. TCRdb reprocessed the reads; each CDR3 protein sequence makes one entry, and DNA is unavailable. Here the V and J calls rest on TCRdb's processing, not on the authors' analysis. The table kept for this sample lists 300,000 to 400,000 distinct CDR3 sequences. In total, the top ten clones hold approximately 2% of the sample.

The receptor was derived from a human donor with ulcerative colitis or Crohn's disease, or a healthy co-twin of an affected twin (not recorded which). The V and J genes are TRBV18 and TRBJ1-2. The sequenced material came from blood. CDR3 sequence: CASSPAGGSLTGYTF. With all but the CDR3 taken from the reference TRBV18 and TRBJ1-2 genes, the full variable domain is: NAGVMQNPRHLVRRRGQEARLRCSPMKGHSHVYWYRQLPEEGLKFMVYLQKENIIDESGMPKERFSAEFPKEGPSILRIQQVVRGDSAAYFCASSPAGGSLTGYTFGSGTRLTVV.